This T cell receptor (beta chain) was retrieved from a study of monozygotic twins with inflammatory bowel disease. Study-wide results and caveats: Differing T cell subtypes remained indistinguishable.

After re-calling the 5' RACE reads, TCRdb lists one entry per CDR3 protein, DNA absent. The sample includes about 130,000 distinct CDR3 sequences. Notes on this clonotype: The antigen remains undetermined.

The CDR3 contains 14 residues. Per the germline V gene, CDR1 is SGHRS and CDR2 is YFSETQ. Sequenced input: blood. The rearrangement uses TRBV5-1 and TRBJ1-6; there is no DNA to check the TCRdb D call of TRBD1. The TCR comes from a human donor with ulcerative colitis or Crohn's disease, or a healthy co-twin of an affected twin (not recorded which). CDR3 in amino acids: CASSYGQGNSPLHF. Full variable domain (rest looked up from reference TRBV5-1 and TRBJ1-6): KAGVTQTPRYLIKTRGQQVTLSCSPISGHRSVSWYQQTPGQGLQFLFEYFSETQRNKGNFPGRFSGRQFSNSRSEMNVSTLELGDSALYLCASSYGQGNSPLHFGNGTRLTVT.